One and the same sample provided the 23 T cell receptor beta chains below, sequenced in a study of T cells expressing NK-cell markers. TCRdb derives one entry per CDR3 protein from the 5' RACE reads, leaving out DNA. The sample includes a few hundred thousand distinct CDR3 sequences. Sequenced material: blood T cells: a sorted CD56 or NKG2C T cell subset, CD4+ or CD8+ T cells, or bulk PBMC T cells (not recorded which). The receptors here all came from a man aged 18-30 years in good health.

This rearrangement joins TRBV20-1 to TRBJ2-3; the TCRdb D gene call, TRBD2, has no DNA to confirm it. The CDR3 contains 16 residues. Germline V gene data show CDR1 as DFQATT and CDR2 as SNEGSKA (reference sequence). The CDR3 here is CSASPLAGGRSDTQYF.

V gene TRBV3-1 combines with J gene TRBJ1-3. The CDR3 is 15 residues long. Germline CDR1 and CDR2: LGHDT and YNNKEL (reference sequence). The CDR3 protein is CASAKDFIAGNTIYF.

The chain combines TRBV16 with TRBJ1-5; TCRdb returns TRBD1, unconfirmable since there is no DNA. The CDR3 has 14 amino acids. CDR1 and CDR2 (germline): KGHSY, FQNENV. CDR3 loop: CASRRGQGDQPQHF.

V is TRBV11-2 and J is TRBJ2-1; TCRdb reports TRBD1, a call that lacks DNA to check it against. The CDR3 spans 16 residues. Germline V gene data show CDR1 as SGHAT and CDR2 as FQNNGV. The CDR3 is CASSSAFGRVYNEQFF.

CDR3 residues: CASSFGGIGTGELFF. The chain has TRBV12-3 or TRBV12-4 and TRBJ2-2; with no DNA, the TCRdb D assignment of TRBD1 cannot be verified. CDR3 length: 15 residues.

This chain uses TRBV15 with TRBJ1-1. The CDR3 length is 15 residues. Germline-derived CDR1 and CDR2 are LNHNV and YYDKDF (reference sequence). The CDR3 sequence is CATSSWPLGRTEAFF.

This chain links TRBV11-3 with TRBJ2-1; TCRdb designates TRBD2, a call that cannot be tested without DNA. CDR1 and CDR2 from the germline V gene are SGHNT and YENEEA. The CDR3 totals 15 residues. CDR3 amino acids: CASSDSGGSGIEQFF.

The chain carries TRBV3-1 and TRBJ2-4. Germline lookup yields CDR1 LGHDT and CDR2 YNNKEL (reference sequence). The CDR3 contains 15 residues. CDR3 sequence reads: CASSQERLAKNIQYF.

The rearrangement joins TRBV4-2 to TRBJ2-7; the TCRdb D gene call, TRBD2, has no DNA to confirm it. Germline-derived CDR1 and CDR2 are LGHNA and YNFKEQ. The CDR3 runs to 16 residues. The CDR3 spells CASSQELGASNYEQYF.

The CDR3 loop is CASSLSGRGHEQYF. The chain is built from TRBV7-2 and TRBJ2-7; lacking DNA, the TRBD2 call made by TCRdb goes unchecked. The CDR3 length is 14 residues. The germline V gene has CDR1 SGHTA and CDR2 FQGNSA.

This sequence joins TRBV12-3 or TRBV12-4 and TRBJ2-3. CDR3 length equals 15 residues. The chain's CDR3 is CASSLFDFGTDTQYF.

CDR3 protein: CASSTTGNGYTF. This rearrangement joins TRBV6-2 or TRBV6-3 to TRBJ1-2; TCRdb's assignment of TRBD1 cannot be checked, as there is no DNA. This CDR3 region has 12 residues. Germline-derived CDR1 and CDR2 are MNHEY and SVGEGT.

The CDR3 loop reads CASSPTLGLADPQETQYF. V usage is TRBV6-1 and J usage is TRBJ2-5; TCRdb calls TRBD2, which cannot be checked without DNA. The CDR3 covers 18 residues. Germline CDR1 is MNHNS and CDR2 is SASEGT.

This chain connects TRBV24-1 to TRBJ2-2; there is no DNA to check the TCRdb D call of TRBD1. The CDR3 totals 14 residues. The germline V gene has CDR1 KGHDR and CDR2 SFDVKD. CDR3 amino acids: CATSAPGQTGELFF.

CDR3 protein: CATSEAAMQYF. The chain joins TRBV24-1 to TRBJ2-3; TCRdb selects TRBD2, and the lack of DNA leaves this call unchecked. The CDR3 length is 11 residues. Germline-derived CDR1 and CDR2 are KGHDR and SFDVKD.

The V call is TRBV6-5, the J call TRBJ2-7; as DNA is missing, the TRBD1 call by TCRdb cannot be tested. Germline V CDR1 and CDR2: MNHEY, SVGAGI. The CDR3 extends over 14 amino acids. The CDR3 loop reads CASSNSGGINEQYF.

J is TRBJ2-1 and V is TRBV6-2 or TRBV6-3; with no DNA, the TCRdb D assignment of TRBD1 cannot be verified. Looked up from germline, CDR1 is MNHEY and CDR2 is SVGEGT. This CDR3 has 14 amino acids. This chain's CDR3 is CASSWAGRGNEQFF.

The rearrangement links TRBV18 to TRBJ2-1; the D call of TRBD1 rests on TCRdb alone, since no DNA is present to check it. Germline V lookup: CDR1 KGHSH, CDR2 LQKENI. The CDR3 spans 16 residues. This CDR3 is CASSPRVFGSYNEQFF.

The rearrangement links TRBV20-1 to TRBJ2-5; TCRdb selects TRBD2, and the lack of DNA leaves this call unchecked. This CDR3 spans 15 amino acids. Germline V CDR1 and CDR2: DFQATT, SNEGSKA (reference sequence). The CDR3 here is CSARTSGSWGETQYF.

The chain employs TRBV30 and TRBJ1-5; TCRdb gives TRBD1 as the D gene, but with no DNA this cannot be confirmed. The CDR3 totals 15 residues. CDR1 is GTSNPN and CDR2 is SVGIG in the germline V gene (reference sequence). The CDR3 reads CAWSVSDSHNQPQHF. The whole variable domain, remainder taken from reference TRBV30 and TRBJ1-5, is SQTIHQWPATLVQPVGSPLSLECTVEGTSNPNLYWYRQAAGRGLQLLFYSVGIGQISSEVPQNLSASRPQDRQFILSSKKLLLSDSGFYLCAWSVSDSHNQPQHFGDGTRLSIL.

The CDR3 spells CASSLGSFGLREQFF. The V and J genes are TRBV27 and TRBJ2-1. The CDR3 is made up of 15 amino acids. Germline V gene sequence: CDR1 MNHEY, CDR2 SMNVEV (reference sequence).

The V and J genes are TRBV10-2 and TRBJ1-6. Per the germline V gene, CDR1 is WSHSY and CDR2 is SAAADI. The CDR3 is 13 amino acids. The CDR3 loop is CASSESNSSPLHF.

This chain's CDR3 is CASRLPRETGELFF. The chain couples TRBV28 to TRBJ2-2; TCRdb lists TRBD2, though no DNA is available to test this call. The CDR3 is made up of 14 amino acids. From germline, CDR1 is MDHEN and CDR2 SYDVKM. Full variable domain (remainder filled in from reference TRBV28 and TRBJ2-2): DVKVTQSSRYLVKRTGEKVFLECVQDMDHENMFWYRQDPGLGLRLIYFSYDVKMKEKGDIPEGYSVSREKKERFSLILESASTNQTSMYLCASRLPRETGELFFGEGSRLTVL.